A single sample is the source of the 10 T cell receptor beta chains below, sequenced in a study of control samples from healthy donors and cancer patients. TCRdb's table, derived via immunoSEQ multiplex PCR, lists solely in-frame clones and lacks some. The repertoire holds 150,000 to 200,000 clones, with around 91% as singletons. Source material: blood. The receptors here all came from a woman aged 25-40 years in good health.

This chain joins TRBV2 and TRBJ1-3, with D possibly TRBD1 on 5 matching bases. V was cut by 6 bases and J by 0 bases, with 15 bases left in between. CDR1 and CDR2 (germline): SNHLY, FYNNEI. The CDR3 has 16 residues. Here the CDR3 DNA reads TGTGCCAGCAGGACCATCAGGGTGGGCTCTGGAAACACCATATATTTT. Its protein is CASRTIRVGSGNTIYF.

This clone occurred once. V is TRBV10-3 and J is TRBJ2-1; D gene uncertain. The CDR3 runs to 13 residues. The germline V gene has CDR1 ENHRY and CDR2 SYGVKD. V gave up 5 bases and J gave up 8 bases, with 13 bases separating them. The CDR3 DNA follows: TGTGCCATCAGTAAAAGGGATGGAGATGAGCAGTTCTTC. This sequence encodes CAISKRDGDEQFF.

This chain links TRBV6-1 with TRBJ2-5, with 11 bases lining up with TRBD1. The V gene's germline CDR1 is MNHNS and CDR2 SASEGT. This CDR3 region has 15 residues. Losses at the gene ends were 2 bases for V and 4 bases for J; bases not matched to a gene: 3. DNA of the CDR3: TGTGCCAGCAGTGAACCCGGGACAGGGGGAGAGACCCAGTACTTC. It codes for CASSEPGTGGETQYF.

This chain links TRBV27 with TRBJ2-7; TRBD2 agrees at 7 bases. J was trimmed by 2 bases and V by 2 bases; bases with no gene match: 3. CDR3 length: 14 amino acids. From germline, CDR1 is MNHEY and CDR2 SMNVEV (reference sequence). The CDR3 DNA reads as TGTGCCAGCAGTTTAGCGGGAGTACCCTACGAGCAGTACTTC. Translated, it gives CASSLAGVPYEQYF.

The chain employs TRBV28 and TRBJ2-2, with 7 nucleotides matching TRBD2. CDR3 length: 13 amino acids. Losses at the gene ends were 6 bases for V and 6 bases for J; bases not matched to a gene: 4. Germline V lookup: CDR1 MDHEN, CDR2 SYDVKM. CDR3: CASRGGAAGELFF. In DNA, the CDR3 is TGTGCCAGCAGGGGAGGGGCCGCCGGGGAGCTGTTTTTT.

The rearrangement links TRBV5-5 to TRBJ2-7; D is perhaps TRBD1 or TRBD2 (5 bases each). V lost 2 bases and J 5 bases, leaving 11 bases between the germline ends. Germline CDR1 is SGHKS and CDR2 is YYEKEE (reference sequence). The CDR3 spans 13 residues. CDR3 region: CASSFPGTDEQYF. In DNA, the CDR3 is TGTGCCAGCAGCTTCCCAGGGACCGACGAGCAGTACTTC.

The rearrangement joins TRBV4-3 to TRBJ2-5, with TRBD1 as a possible D gene (6 bases). Germline V gene lookup returns CDR1 LGHNA and CDR2 YSLEER. This CDR3 comprises 16 residues. V lost 0 bases, J lost 4 bases, and 15 bases lay in between. Here the CDR3 DNA reads TGCGCCAGCAGCCAAGATCCTTTGGGGGCGGGAGAGACCCAGTACTTC. Translated, it gives CASSQDPLGAGETQYF.

This chain connects TRBV28 to TRBJ2-7; D is possibly TRBD1 (6 bases). Trimming removed 5 bases from V and 2 bases from J, with 10 bases in between. CDR1 MDHEN and CDR2 SYDVKM come from the germline V gene. The CDR3 sequence is 13 residues long. The CDR3 loop is CASSEGVTYEQYF. Here the CDR3 DNA reads TGTGCCAGCAGTGAGGGGGTTACCTACGAGCAGTACTTC. The full variable domain, its missing parts supplied by reference TRBV28 and TRBJ2-7, is DVKVTQSSRYLVKRTGEKVFLECVQDMDHENMFWYRQDPGLGLRLIYFSYDVKMKEKGDIPEGYSVSREKKERFSLILESASTNQTSMYLCASSEGVTYEQYFGPGTRLTVT.

The chain employs TRBV19 and TRBJ1-3; D gene unclear. Trimming took off 3 bases at V and 0 bases at J, with 12 bases between the two ends. CDR3 length: 16 amino acids. CDR1 and CDR2 (germline): LNHDA, SQIVND (reference sequence). This CDR3 reads CASSMGRLSSGNTIYF. CDR3 nucleotide sequence: TGTGCCAGTAGTATGGGAAGACTGAGCTCTGGAAACACCATATATTTT.

The gene calls are TRBV6-4 and TRBJ2-5; TRBD2 is a possible D gene (5 bases). CDR1 and CDR2 (germline): MRHNA, SNTAGT. The ends were cut back, 4 bases at V and 1 base at J, with 7 bases in the middle. The CDR3 contains 13 residues. CDR3 DNA: TGTGCCAGCAGTGCGGACTCCCAAGAGACCCAGTACTTC. It codes for CASSADSQETQYF.